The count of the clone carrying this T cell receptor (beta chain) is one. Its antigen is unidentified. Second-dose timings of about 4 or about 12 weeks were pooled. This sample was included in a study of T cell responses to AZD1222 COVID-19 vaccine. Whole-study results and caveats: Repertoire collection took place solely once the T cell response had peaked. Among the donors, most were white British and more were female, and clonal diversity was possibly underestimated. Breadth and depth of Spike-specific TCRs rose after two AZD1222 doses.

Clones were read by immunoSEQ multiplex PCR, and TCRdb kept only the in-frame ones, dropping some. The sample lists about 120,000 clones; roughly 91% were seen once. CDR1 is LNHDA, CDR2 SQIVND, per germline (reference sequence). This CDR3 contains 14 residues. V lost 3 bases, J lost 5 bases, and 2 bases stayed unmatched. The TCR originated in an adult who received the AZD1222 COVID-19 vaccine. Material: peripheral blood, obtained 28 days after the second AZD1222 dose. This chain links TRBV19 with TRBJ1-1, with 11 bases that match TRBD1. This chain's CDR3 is CASSIGQGATEAFF. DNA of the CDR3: TGTGCCAGTAGTATCGGACAGGGGGCTACTGAAGCTTTCTTT.